This TCR beta chain was recorded in a study of T cell repertoires in cytomegalovirus infection. In the study overall: Indications came from public TCR beta signatures; they pointed to CMV infection and to a matching HLA type. Study outcomes and limitations: HLA-C-restricted, CMV-specific TCR beta clonotypes were dominant ex vivo. The cumulative frequency of public TCR beta families identified carriers of CMV plus the relevant HLA.

TCRdb ran MiXCR on the reads and lists one entry per CDR3 protein. The table lists 250,000 to 350,000 distinct CDR3 sequences, more than 20% of them singletons. The germline V gene has CDR1 SEHNR and CDR2 FQNEAQ (reference sequence). The CDR3 has 13 amino acids. V shed 5 bases and J 3 bases; nucleotides not matched to a gene: 3. Notes on this clonotype: Its antigen is unidentified.

The clonotype was recovered from a human donor in good health (CMV status not recorded). Some clones in this sample may be carry-over from other donors' samples. The V gene is TRBV7-9, the J gene TRBJ2-5; 7 bases fit TRBD1. The sequencing sample was made of PBMCs. The DNA for the CDR3 is TGTGCCAGCAGCGTGACAGGGAAAGAGACCCAGTACTTC. Its translation is CASSVTGKETQYF.